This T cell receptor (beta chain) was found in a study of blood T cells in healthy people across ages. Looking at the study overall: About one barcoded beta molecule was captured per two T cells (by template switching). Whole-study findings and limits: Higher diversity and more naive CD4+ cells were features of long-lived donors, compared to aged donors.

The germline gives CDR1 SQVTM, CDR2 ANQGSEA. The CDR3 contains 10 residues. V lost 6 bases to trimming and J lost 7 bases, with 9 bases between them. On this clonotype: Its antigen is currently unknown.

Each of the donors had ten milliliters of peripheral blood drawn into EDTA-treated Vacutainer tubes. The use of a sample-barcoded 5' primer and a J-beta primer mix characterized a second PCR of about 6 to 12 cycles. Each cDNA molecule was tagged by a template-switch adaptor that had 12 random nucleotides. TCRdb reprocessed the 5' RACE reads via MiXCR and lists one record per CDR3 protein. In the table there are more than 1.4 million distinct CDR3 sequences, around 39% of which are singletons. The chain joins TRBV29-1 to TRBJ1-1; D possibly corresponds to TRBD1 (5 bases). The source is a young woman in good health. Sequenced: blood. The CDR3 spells CSVVQGEAFF. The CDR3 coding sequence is TGCAGCGTCGTGCAGGGTGAAGCTTTCTTT.